This T cell receptor (beta chain) is drawn from a study of identical twins. Regarding the study as a whole: Insertions were fewer in abundant cord blood beta clonotypes, whereas memory repertoires showed none of this pattern. Beta out-of-frame twin sharing showed a weaker excess.

This clonotype was seen at least ten times. Its antigen is not known. Template switching added a universal primer site, and cDNA bore unique molecular identifiers. Via MiXCR, TCRdb re-called the 5' RACE reads, giving one row per CDR3 protein. The repertoire consists of approximately 230,000 distinct CDR3 sequences, with over 12% occurring once and the leading ten covering around 9%. CDR1 and CDR2 from the germline V gene are DFQATT and SNEGSKA (reference sequence). With V trimmed by 3 bases and J by 3 bases, 4 bases remained unmatched. This CDR3 contains 14 residues. The TCR sequence derives from a woman between 18 and 29 years old in good health. Sequences were obtained from memory (CD45RO+) T cells sorted from blood. V gene TRBV20-1 combines with J gene TRBJ2-7; TRBD2 agrees at 11 bases. CDR3 coding DNA: TGCAGTGCTAGGCCCGGGACTAGCGGCTACGAGCAGTACTTC. It encodes CSARPGTSGYEQYF.